This T cell receptor (beta chain) was sequenced during a study of shared clonotypes between healthy human individuals (dated by TCRdb to the early 2020s). For context, the study as a whole: The cohort included a few men and a couple of women between 18 and 49 years of age. The study deeply sequenced blood TCR repertoires of about 5 healthy adults to estimate repertoire size and the extent of clonotype sharing between individuals. For each donor, CD4 naive and CD4 memory were each given three plates, CD8 naive was given two plates, and CD8 memory was given one plate. Per donor, leukapheresis produced somewhere between about 0.9 and 9 billion PBMCs. To increase sequencing depth and limit assay-specific biases, TCR repertoire library preparation and sequencing were carried out by different laboratories using diverse techniques. Points the paper makes about the study in general: Pairwise subsampling indicated that sequencing depth was expected to affect the degree of clonotype sharing among donors. Naive subsets generally had larger estimated clonotype richness than memory subsets. Clonotypes shared by all four sorted-subset donors showed higher generation probabilities than non-shared clonotypes. Even with the large sequencing depth, rarefaction of the sorted-subset datasets indicated that sequencing was incomplete. The small number of donors limited the genetic and exposure-history diversity represented. When a few donors were compared, the shared fraction of clonotypes was roughly 4.8% for naive CD4, roughly 3.4% for naive CD8, about 2.5% for memory CD4, and 0.4% for memory CD8. Only blood was sampled, and tissue TCR repertoires likely differ from those in blood.

Healthy HIV-negative adults with no recently reported acute infections or vaccinations were included as donors. Only Caucasian adults living in Nashville, Tennessee, USA were represented among the donors. CD4+ T cells were enriched by magnetic negative selection; naive cells were then positively selected on CD45RA, and the negative fraction formed the memory subset. Blood was collected by leukapheresis, and PBMCs were isolated by Ficoll-Histopaque density gradient centrifugation and then cryopreserved in liquid nitrogen vapor phase. Analytical flow cytometry was used to check the purity and quantity of each magnetically sorted T cell population. Genomic DNA was isolated from each sorted fraction and quantified by UV absorbance on a Nanodrop 2000c. Inclusive of the bounding cysteine and phenylalanine, the CDR3 is 17 residues long. Only the CDR3 DNA is retained, 51 bases long and in frame from the first base. In the germline V gene (reference sequence), CDR1 corresponds to SGHNT and CDR2 to YYREEE. The trim is 1 base for V and 6 bases for J, with a gap of 20 bases between the germline ends.

As for this clone: Its antigen target is currently unknown. The record has no base qualities; no much larger clone is one base away.

Using the deep immunoSEQ assay, TCR CDR3 regions were amplified from genomic DNA by multiplex PCR. Extracted genomic DNA from each cell subset was spread evenly across all wells of several immunoSEQ 96-well plates, with each plate serving as a replicate. For sorted subsets, each replicate PCR was loaded with 150 to 250 ng genomic DNA, equivalent to 32,000 or so T cell genomes. Purified libraries were measured with a Qubit 3.0 fluorometer, size-checked on a Bioanalyzer 2100, and measured again with the KAPA Library Quantification kit. A separate single-read 150-cycle Illumina NextSeq 550 flow cell was used to sequence each immunoSEQ 96-well plate. Under the source paper's analysis protocol: Because the immunoSEQ output included only junctional sequences and no quality scores, the filtering could not be the same as the filtering used for full-length reads. To assign V/J genes and CDR3, sequences were annotated using PyIR, a Python wrapper for IgBLAST v1.9, with IMGT germline references. Reads were removed for weak V/J assignments (E-value above 1e-6), missing CDR3, stop codons, out-of-frame junctions, or ambiguous translated residues. A V3J clonotype was defined by an identical inferred V gene, J gene, and CDR3 amino acid sequence. The percentage overlap between two repertoires was calculated by dividing the number of shared unique clonotypes by the size of the smaller repertoire. Richness of each repertoire was evaluated using RTK rarefaction, the Chao1 estimator, and Recon v2.1 estimates of unobserved clonotypes. For all TCRbeta clonotypes obtained by the gDNA method from four donors, generation probabilities were computed with OLGA. TCRdb's version of the immuneACCESS table is confined to in-frame rearrangements and falls short of the full clone set. An unresolved V gene accounts for under half of the shortfall where checked; the remainder is of unknown origin. V and J calls and clone size follow that table, whereas D and trimming were derived from the DNA. The sample includes 2 million to 3 million clones, with 93% observed a single time. The ten biggest clones cover 0.35% to 0.45% of the sample.

The sequenced material came from naive CD4+ T cells from PBMCs. The cell subset or site label, read with the paper, signifies: CD45RA+ positively selected. The chain employs TRBV5-4 and TRBJ2-1, with TRBD2 perhaps the D gene, on 5 matching bases. This TCR came from a man younger than 30 in good health. Some clones in this sample may be carry-over from other donors' samples. The CDR3 in this case is CASSLPIGLAPSNEQFF. The sequenced DNA: TGTGCCAGCAGCTTGCCCATTGGTCTAGCACCTTCCAATGAGCAGTTCTTC.